These T cell receptor beta chains were read from a single sample in a study of blood T cell repertoires in COVID-19. The data were produced by immunoSEQ multiplex PCR, yet TCRdb's version contains in-frame clones alone and is incomplete. The sample has 300,000 to 400,000 clones, 85% to 90% seen once. Sequences were obtained from PBMCs or T cells enriched from blood (not recorded which). The source is a woman aged 18-29 years who had recovered from COVID-19. Both conserved end residues are part of each CDR3. A D gene is named only where the DNA matches it firmly. Clone size is stated in some rows and not others, as once, few, many or a class when expanded.

V gene	clone size	J gene	D gene	CDR3 DNA	CDR3 protein
TRBV18	.	TRBJ2-1	TRBD2	TGTGCCAGCTCACTAGCGGGGGCATCCTACAATGAGCAGTTCTTC	CASSLAGASYNEQFF
TRBV18	.	TRBJ2-5	.	TGTGCCAGCTCACCACTTCAGGGAGGTGGGGAGACCCAGTACTTC	CASSPLQGGGETQYF
TRBV6-1	.	TRBJ2-7	.	TGTGCCAGCAGTGAAACATGGGAGCAGTACTTC	CASSETWEQYF
TRBV3-1/TRBV3-2	.	TRBJ1-5	.	TGTGCCAGCAGCCAAGGGCGGGGTGACTATAGCAATCAGCCCCAGCATTTT	CASSQGRGDYSNQPQHF
TRBV5-1	.	TRBJ2-1	TRBD2	TGCGCCAGCAGCTTTTTATATAGCGGGGGGCCCTCCTACAATGAGCAGTTCTTC	CASSFLYSGGPSYNEQFF
TRBV18	.	TRBJ1-5	TRBD1	TGTGCCAGCTCGACAGGGGGCAGTCAGCCCCAGCATTTT	CASSTGGSQPQHF
TRBV19	once	TRBJ1-5	.	TGTGCCAGTTATCACGGGGGTCCTCAGCCCCAGCATTTT	CASYHGGPQPQHF
TRBV7-8	.	TRBJ2-7	TRBD1	TGTGCCAGCAGCTCAGGGGGCAGGGAGTACGAGCAGTACTTC	CASSSGGREYEQYF
TRBV5-1	.	TRBJ1-2	TRBD1	TGCGCCAGCAGCTACGACGGAGGACAGGGCAAGCTTGGCTACACCTTC	CASSYDGGQGKLGYTF
TRBV3-1/TRBV3-2	.	TRBJ2-7	TRBD1	TGTGCCAGCAGCCAATCCGGGACAGGGGGCTACGAGCAGTACTTC	CASSQSGTGGYEQYF
TRBV19	once	TRBJ2-5	TRBD2	TGTGCCAGCAAAAAAACCGGGGGGTACCAAGAGACCCAGTACTTC	CASKKTGGYQETQYF
TRBV29-1	once	TRBJ2-7	TRBD2	TGCAGCGTTGAGGGTCGGGTCGGGCTAGCGGGGGTCGAGCAGTACTTC	CSVEGRVGLAGVEQYF
TRBV7-2	.	TRBJ2-2	.	TGTGCCAGCAGCTTAGAGGGACAGAACACCGGGGAGCTGTTTTTT	CASSLEGQNTGELFF
TRBV3-1/TRBV3-2	.	TRBJ2-3	TRBD2	TGTGCCAGCAGCCAAGAAGCGGGGGGGAAGTTTTCAGATACGCAGTATTTT	CASSQEAGGKFSDTQYF
TRBV9	.	TRBJ1-6	TRBD1	TGTGCCAGCAACGACAGGGGGGATTCACCCCTCCACTTT	CASNDRGDSPLHF
TRBV7-8	few	TRBJ2-5	.	TGTGCCAGCAGCTTCTGGGGGGTCGCAGGGCGGGAAGAGACCCAGTACTTC	CASSFWGVAGREETQYF
TRBV6-5	.	TRBJ2-7	TRBD1	TGTGCCAGCAGCCAGACAGGGGTGGGCGAGCAGTACTTC	CASSQTGVGEQYF
TRBV10-3	.	TRBJ2-3	TRBD2	TGTGCCATCAGGATCAGCGGGGGACTCACAGATACGCAGTATTTT	CAIRISGGLTDTQYF
TRBV9	.	TRBJ1-2	TRBD1	TGTGCCAGCAGCGTAGGGACAGGGGACTATGGCTACACCTTC	CASSVGTGDYGYTF
TRBV5-1	.	TRBJ2-5	TRBD2	TGCGCCAGCAGCTTGGTTGTTAGCGGGGGAAGGGTTAATAAGGAGACCCAGTACTTC	CASSLVVSGGRVNKETQYF
TRBV6-2/TRBV6-3	.	TRBJ1-2	.	TGTGCCAGCAGTGGGACCGGGGGTAGCACCTTC	CASSGTGGSTF
TRBV5-1	few	TRBJ2-2	.	TGCGCCAGCAGCTTGGTTGGACAGACCAAAACCGGGGAGCTGTTTTTT	CASSLVGQTKTGELFF
TRBV11-2	once	TRBJ1-6	.	TGTGCCAGCAGCTTAAAGGGGTTGAGGCCACCCCTCCACTTT	CASSLKGLRPPLHF
TRBV7-8	.	TRBJ2-7	.	TGTGCCAGCAGCTTAGCGCTAGGATTCGCCTACGAGCAGTACTTC	CASSLALGFAYEQYF
TRBV7-2	.	TRBJ2-7	TRBD1	TGTGCCAGCAGCGTACTACCGACAGGGGGGAACTACGAGCAGTACTTC	CASSVLPTGGNYEQYF
TRBV9	.	TRBJ1-2	.	TGTGCCAGCAGCGTAGCTTCTGGAGCTTATGGCTACACCTTC	CASSVASGAYGYTF
TRBV4-2	.	TRBJ1-5	.	TGTGCCAGCAGCCAAGTTGGATCGGGTCAGCCCCAGCATTTT	CASSQVGSGQPQHF
TRBV7-9	once	TRBJ2-7	TRBD2	TGTGCCAGCAGCCTGACTAGCGGGGCACCCTACGAGCAGTACTTC	CASSLTSGAPYEQYF
TRBV20-1	.	TRBJ2-5	TRBD2	TGCAGTGCTAGTCCCCGAAGCGGGGGGGCCCGGGAGACCCAGTACTTC	CSASPRSGGARETQYF
TRBV18	.	TRBJ2-7	.	TGTGCCAGCTCACCTCCGGTACAGGCGACTGGGTACGAGCAGTACTTC	CASSPPVQATGYEQYF
TRBV6-4	.	TRBJ2-1	.	TGTGCCAGCGACCTGTGGGAGCACTACAATGAGCAGTTCTTC	CASDLWEHYNEQFF
TRBV13	.	TRBJ1-3	.	TGTGCCAGCAGCTTCTCAGGGTTAGGAAACACCATATATTTT	CASSFSGLGNTIYF
TRBV12-3/TRBV12-4	.	TRBJ2-7	.	TGTGCCAGCAGTTTTGGGGGCGGGCAGTACTTC	CASSFGGGQYF
TRBV5-1	.	TRBJ1-2	.	TGCGCCAGCAGCTTGGGGGGCGTCACTAACTATGGCTACACCTTC	CASSLGGVTNYGYTF
TRBV6-4	.	TRBJ1-2	TRBD1	TGTGCCAGCAGTGACCCGGGACAGGGAAATGGCTACACCTTC	CASSDPGQGNGYTF
TRBV11-2	.	TRBJ2-7	.	TGTGCCAGCAGCTTCCACCCCGGGATCTCCTACGAGCAGTACTTC	CASSFHPGISYEQYF
TRBV3-1/TRBV3-2	.	TRBJ2-7	TRBD2	TGTGCCAGCAGCCAAGCTAGCGGGGGGGCTTTCTCCTACGAGCAGTACTTC	CASSQASGGAFSYEQYF
TRBV14	few	TRBJ2-5	TRBD2	TGTGCCAGCAGCCAAGATGGAGCGGGACTAGCGGCAGAGACCCAGTACTTC	CASSQDGAGLAAETQYF
TRBV5-1	.	TRBJ2-1	.	TGCGCCAGCAGCCCTGGACAGAGTTCCTACAATGAGCAGTTCTTC	CASSPGQSSYNEQFF
TRBV10-1	.	TRBJ1-2	.	TGCGCCAGCAGTGAGTCGAGGCAGAGTAACTATGGCTACACCTTC	CASSESRQSNYGYTF